One sample yielded the 28 T cell receptor beta chains listed below, sequenced in a study of blood T cell repertoires in COVID-19. Generated by immunoSEQ multiplex PCR, the TCRdb table keeps only in-frame clones and is missing some. The sample shows about 130,000 clones, around 85% of them seen only once. Sequences were obtained from peripheral blood. These TCRs come from a woman of 80 years or more with acute or convalescent COVID-19.

The chain couples TRBV19 to TRBJ1-5; maybe TRBD1 (5 bases). Germline CDR1 is LNHDA and CDR2 is SQIVND (reference sequence). The V end lost 3 bases, the J end lost 5 bases, and 11 bases lay between the germline ends. This CDR3 is built from 14 residues. The CDR3 DNA is TGTGCCAGTAGTATTGGGACTGAGTATCAGCCCCAGCATTTT. It is translated as CASSIGTEYQPQHF.

This chain uses TRBV27 with TRBJ1-2; TRBD1 agrees at 9 bases. The CDR3 covers 14 residues. Trimming removed 4 bases from V and 3 bases from J; junction bases left unmatched: 3. Germline loops: CDR1 MNHEY, CDR2 SMNVEV (reference sequence). The CDR3 loop is CASSSTGGDYGYTF. The CDR3 DNA is TGTGCCAGCAGTTCGACAGGGGGAGACTATGGCTACACCTTC.

In its sample, this clone was seen once. The chain uses TRBV4-3 and TRBJ2-5; a weak D match, TRBD2 (5 bases). The CDR3 spans 14 residues. Looked up from germline, CDR1 is LGHNA and CDR2 is YSLEER. The V end lost 0 bases, the J end lost 3 bases, and 8 bases lay between the germline ends. CDR3 coding DNA: TGCGCCAGCAGCCAAGAGCGGGTAGAAGAGACCCAGTACTTC. Translated: CASSQERVEETQYF.

The chain couples TRBV28 to TRBJ1-2, with 8 bases matching TRBD1. V lost 6 bases and J lost 8; bases outside the gene matches: 8. Per germline, CDR1 MDHEN and CDR2 SYDVKM. CDR3 length: 13 amino acids. CDR3 DNA: TGTGCCAGCAGCCTAGGGACAGGAGGGGGCTACACCTTC. Encoded protein: CASSLGTGGGYTF.

V gene TRBV5-4 combines with J gene TRBJ1-1, with no clear D. The ends were cut back, 2 bases at V and 7 bases at J, with 9 bases in the middle. Germline V lookup: CDR1 SGHNT, CDR2 YYREEE (reference sequence). The length of the CDR3 is 12 residues. The chain's CDR3 is CASSFAGNEAFF. Here the CDR3 DNA reads TGTGCCAGCAGCTTTGCGGGCAATGAAGCTTTCTTT.

This chain joins TRBV6-5 and TRBJ2-7, with D possibly matching TRBD2 (5 bases). V was trimmed by 10 bases and J by 7 bases, leaving 17 bases between them. CDR3 length: 12 residues. The germline V gene encodes CDR1 MNHEY and CDR2 SVGAGI. CDR3 region: CATLLAGKEQYF. For the CDR3, the DNA is TGTGCCACCCTCCTGGCGGGCAAAGAGCAGTACTTC.

The chain links TRBV7-2 to TRBJ2-7; D may be TRBD2 (5 bases). The CDR3 runs 18 residues. Between the trimmed V and J ends, which lost 6 bases and 3 bases, there was a span of 27 bases. Germline loops: CDR1 SGHTA, CDR2 FQGNSA. The CDR3 sequence is CASSLSALGSGSLYEQYF. CDR3 coding DNA: TGTGCCAGCAGTCTATCCGCCTTAGGGAGCGGATCTCTCTACGAGCAGTACTTC.

The chain combines TRBV25-1 with TRBJ1-1; D is unclear. The length of the CDR3 is 15 residues. Trimming cost V 4 bases and J 0 bases, with 12 bases left between them. CDR1 MGHDK and CDR2 SYGVNS come from the germline V gene. CDR3 region: CASSGYQVMNTEAFF. The CDR3 nucleotides read TGTGCCAGCAGTGGATATCAGGTTATGAACACTGAAGCTTTCTTT.

V usage is TRBV20-1 and J usage is TRBJ2-3; D is ambiguous. There are 11 residues in the CDR3. Germline-derived CDR1 and CDR2 are DFQATT and SNEGSKA (reference sequence). V lost 3 bases and J 4 bases, leaving 5 bases between the germline ends. CDR3 sequence: CSASIADTQYF. The DNA of the CDR3 is TGCAGTGCTAGTATCGCAGATACGCAGTATTTT.

V usage is TRBV2 and J usage is TRBJ1-2; possibly TRBD1 for D (5 bases). V lost 4 bases and J 5 bases, leaving 14 bases between the germline ends. Germline values: CDR1 SNHLY, CDR2 FYNNEI. CDR3 length: 14 residues. The CDR3: CASSGGVGLYGYTF. CDR3 DNA sequence: TGTGCCAGCAGTGGAGGGGTCGGACTATATGGCTACACCTTC.

The rearrangement links TRBV9 to TRBJ1-1, with D possibly TRBD1 on 5 matching bases. V was trimmed by 3 bases and J by 4 bases, leaving 10 bases between them. The CDR3 is made up of 13 amino acids. CDR1 is SGDLS, CDR2 YYNGEE, per germline. The CDR3 DNA reads as TGTGCCAGCAGCGGAGATAGGGGCACTGAAGCTTTCTTT. Its translation is CASSGDRGTEAFF.

In this sample, this clone turned up once. The chain recombines TRBV2 with TRBJ2-7; TRBD1 agrees at 7 bases. CDR3 length: 14 residues. V shed 6 bases and J 6 bases; nucleotides not matched to a gene: 11. Germline CDR1 SNHLY, CDR2 FYNNEI. In nucleotides, the CDR3 is TGTGCCAGCAGCTCCGGACAGGCCTCCGTCGAGCAGTACTTC. Encoded protein: CASSSGQASVEQYF.

The chain recombines TRBV9 with TRBJ1-1; 9 bases are shared with TRBD1. V was clipped by 3 bases and J by 1 base; unmatched bases: 4. The CDR3 consists of 15 residues. The germline gives CDR1 SGDLS, CDR2 YYNGEE. The CDR3 nucleotides read TGTGCCAGCAGCGCCGGGACAGGGCGGAACACTGAAGCTTTCTTT. Its protein is CASSAGTGRNTEAFF.

This clone was recorded only once. The chain combines TRBV2 with TRBJ1-2, with 9 nucleotides matching TRBD1. Germline values: CDR1 SNHLY, CDR2 FYNNEI. Trimming cost V 7 bases and J 0 bases; bases outside gene matches: 3. The CDR3 has 14 residues. CDR3 bases: TGTGCCAGCAATGGACAGGGGACTAACTATGGCTACACCTTC. Translated, it gives CASNGQGTNYGYTF.

The V and J genes are TRBV9 and TRBJ2-3; TRBD1 matches at 8 bases. The CDR3 covers 16 residues. Trimming took 3 bases from V and 2 from J; bases not matched to a gene: 8. Germline CDR1 SGDLS, CDR2 YYNGEE. The CDR3 sequence: CASSARGQAVTDTQYF. The DNA of the CDR3 is TGTGCCAGCAGCGCAAGGGGACAGGCGGTCACAGATACGCAGTATTTT.

This chain connects TRBV4-2 to TRBJ1-3; possible D gene TRBD1, 6 bases. This CDR3 has 15 residues. Trimming pared 4 bases from V and 4 bases from J, leaving 14 bases between. Germline V gene lookup returns CDR1 LGHNA and CDR2 YNFKEQ. CDR3 region: CASSPGDALGNTIYF. The DNA of the CDR3 is TGTGCCAGCAGCCCAGGGGACGCTTTGGGAAACACCATATATTTT.

The chain employs TRBV29-1 and TRBJ1-4, with D tentatively TRBD1 (5 bases). Between the trimmed V and J ends, which lost 0 bases and 8 bases, there was a span of 13 bases. Germline CDR1 reads SQVTM; CDR2 reads ANQGSEA. CDR3 length: 14 amino acids. In nucleotides, the CDR3 is TGCAGCGTTGAAGATAGTCAGGGTGAAGAAAAACTGTTTTTT. Translating it yields CSVEDSQGEEKLFF. The whole variable domain, remainder taken from reference TRBV29-1 and TRBJ1-4, is SAVISQKPSRDICQRGTSLTIQCQVDSQVTMMFWYRQQPGQSLTLIATANQGSEATYESGFVIDKFPISRPNLTFSTLTVSNMSPEDSSIYLCSVEDSQGEEKLFFGSGTQLSVL.

The chain carries TRBV19 and TRBJ1-1; D is unclear. The CDR3 extends over 12 amino acids. The V and J ends lost 1 base and 11 bases respectively, with 11 bases between them. Germline values: CDR1 LNHDA, CDR2 SQIVND (reference sequence). The CDR3 bases are TGTGCCAGTAGTATAGCCCAGATCGTCGCTTTCTTT. Translating gives CASSIAQIVAFF.

The chain links TRBV18 to TRBJ2-4; tentatively, D is TRBD1 (5 bases). CDR1 and CDR2 (germline): KGHSH, LQKENI. V lost 0 bases to trimming and J lost 0 bases, with 9 bases between them. There are 16 residues in the CDR3. CDR3 bases: TGTGCCAGCTCACCACCGGACAACGGAGCCAAAAACATTCAGTACTTC. This codes for CASSPPDNGAKNIQYF.

This chain uses TRBV19 with TRBJ2-2; 8 bases fit TRBD1. V gave up 4 bases and J gave up 4 bases; unmatched junction bases: 2. The length of the CDR3 is 14 residues. The V gene's germline CDR1 is LNHDA and CDR2 SQIVND (reference sequence). CDR3 protein: CASSTGGGTGELFF. CDR3 sequence (DNA): TGTGCCAGTAGTACAGGGGGCGGCACCGGGGAGCTGTTTTTT.

The genes are TRBV4-3 and TRBJ2-6; D gene ambiguous. Per germline, CDR1 LGHNA and CDR2 YSLEER. This CDR3 is 17 amino acids long. The V end lost 0 bases, the J end lost 1 base, and 10 bases lay between the germline ends. This CDR3 reads CASSQEWRRSGANVLTF. The CDR3 coding sequence is TGCGCCAGCAGCCAAGAGTGGCGGCGTTCTGGGGCCAACGTCCTGACTTTC.

The chain couples TRBV7-2 to TRBJ1-5; D uncertain. The CDR3 consists of 13 residues. Germline CDR1 is SGHTA and CDR2 is FQGNSA. The V end lost 5 bases, the J end lost 3 bases, and 8 bases lay between the germline ends. The CDR3: CASSLNINQPQHF. In nucleotides, the CDR3 is TGTGCCAGCAGCCTAAATATCAATCAGCCCCAGCATTTT.

This chain links TRBV3-1 (or the pseudogene TRBV3-2) with TRBJ2-1; 9 bases are a match to TRBD2. This CDR3 is 16 amino acids long. Germline CDR1 LGHDT, CDR2 YNNKEL (reference sequence). J lost 3 bases, V lost 3 bases, and 6 bases had no gene match. The CDR3 is CASSHQGRGGYNEQFF. CDR3 nucleotide sequence: TGTGCCAGCAGCCATCAAGGGCGGGGGGGCTACAATGAGCAGTTCTTC.

This chain uses TRBV20-1 with TRBJ2-1, with 9 bases matching TRBD2. Germline V gene data show CDR1 as DFQATT and CDR2 as SNEGSKA (reference sequence). The CDR3 contains 18 residues. V dropped 3 bases and J dropped 4; count of bases not matched to a gene: 16. The CDR3 sequence: CSASGASGGPVNYNEQFF. CDR3 sequence (DNA): TGCAGTGCTAGTGGGGCAAGCGGGGGGCCAGTTAATTACAATGAGCAGTTCTTC.

The chain recombines TRBV7-9 with TRBJ2-1, with D perhaps TRBD1 (6 bases). Trimming removed 4 bases at V and 4 bases at J, with 14 bases between. The CDR3 has 15 residues. Germline V gene sequence: CDR1 SEHNR, CDR2 FQNEAQ (reference sequence). CDR3 in amino acids: CASSYPGQIYNEQFF. In DNA form, the CDR3 reads TGTGCCAGCAGCTACCCGGGACAAATATACAATGAGCAGTTCTTC.

V usage is TRBV2 and J usage is TRBJ1-1, with 9 bases aligning to TRBD1. CDR3 length: 15 residues. The V segment lost 7 bases and the J segment 6 bases; nucleotides outside the gene matches: 12. Germline V gives CDR1 SNHLY, CDR2 FYNNEI. The CDR3: CASIQQGALEPEAFF. In DNA form, the CDR3 reads TGTGCCAGCATCCAACAGGGGGCCCTGGAACCTGAAGCTTTCTTT.

J is TRBJ1-3 and V is TRBV2; the D is unclear. V lost 8 bases, J lost 2 bases, and 13 bases lay in between. From germline, CDR1 is SNHLY and CDR2 FYNNEI. The CDR3 extends over 14 amino acids. The CDR3 DNA follows: TGTGCCAGCGGCAATGAGGCGGCTGGAAACACCATATATTTT. It yields the protein CASGNEAAGNTIYF.

The genes are TRBV18 and TRBJ2-7; D not resolved. The germline V gene encodes CDR1 KGHSH and CDR2 LQKENI. This CDR3 is built from 15 residues. Trimming pared 3 bases from V and 2 bases from J, leaving 14 bases between. This CDR3 reads CASSPQVRQAYEQYF. CDR3 sequence (DNA): TGTGCCAGCTCACCCCAGGTCAGGCAGGCCTACGAGCAGTACTTC.